This is a list of T cell receptor beta chains from one sample in a study of blood T cell repertoires in COVID-19. Assay used: immunoSEQ multiplex PCR; TCRdb lists only in-frame clones, some missing. Of some 96,000 clones listed, around four fifths are singletons. The sample consisted of peripheral blood. The receptors were gathered from a middle-aged man with active or convalescent COVID-19. Each CDR3 is given without its conserved first and last residue.

V gene | CDR3 length | CDR3 protein
TRBV10-3 | 14 | AISERQVDSNQPQH
TRBV29-1 | 10 | SAGGGANVLT
TRBV27 | 11 | ASSLWQNTEAF
TRBV19 | 12 | ASGAGVGGYGYT
TRBV27 | 11 | ASSQQGGETQY
TRBV28 | 11 | ASLRQGASGYT
TRBV3-1/TRBV3-2 | 15 | ASSQVFSGRAYNEQF
TRBV5-1 | 13 | ASSLGRDRGEKLF
TRBV20-1 | 12 | SASLAGEGSEQY
TRBV9 | 12 | ASSVEAGDNEQF
TRBV24-1 | 10 | ATSSTGGQAF
TRBV3-1/TRBV3-2 | 14 | ASSQDRGGHYNEQF
TRBV27 | 14 | ASSLSRAGGTDTQY
TRBV28 | 9 | ASSQGHEQY
TRBV5-4 | 12 | ASSYGTNNNEQF
TRBV12-2 | 22 | ASRRLLGRLRTSGRRTTIYEQY
TRBV27 | 17 | ASSLFFGRSSGKADTQY
TRBV6-6 | 12 | ASTLAGVQETQY
TRBV2 | 13 | ASAQDRGNQETQY
TRBV7-9 | 11 | AHGGDRGGELF
TRBV19 | 13 | ATSVGQGTNYGYT
TRBV11-2 | 15 | ASSLDLGTGVTETQY
TRBV5-1 | 15 | ASSLADGGPSTDTQY
TRBV5-1 | 13 | ASSSKSGGVGEAF
TRBV5-1 | 11 | ASSLGAGTEAF
TRBV11-2 | 13 | ASSRQGSGANVLT
TRBV14 | 14 | ASSPSGRGYADTQY
TRBV5-1 | 12 | ASSSGQGGEKLF
TRBV28 | 12 | ASSLPGEVREQY